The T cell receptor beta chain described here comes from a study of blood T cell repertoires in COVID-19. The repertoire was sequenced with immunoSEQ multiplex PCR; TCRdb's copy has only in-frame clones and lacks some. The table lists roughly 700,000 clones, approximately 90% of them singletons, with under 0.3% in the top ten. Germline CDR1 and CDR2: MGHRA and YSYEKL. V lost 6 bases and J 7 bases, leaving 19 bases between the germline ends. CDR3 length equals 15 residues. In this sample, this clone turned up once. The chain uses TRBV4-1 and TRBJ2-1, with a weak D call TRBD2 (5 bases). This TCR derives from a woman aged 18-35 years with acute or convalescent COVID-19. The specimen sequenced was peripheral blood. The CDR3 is CASRQPLGGGNEQFF. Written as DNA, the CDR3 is TGCGCCAGCAGGCAACCCCTTGGAGGCGGGAATGAGCAGTTCTTC.